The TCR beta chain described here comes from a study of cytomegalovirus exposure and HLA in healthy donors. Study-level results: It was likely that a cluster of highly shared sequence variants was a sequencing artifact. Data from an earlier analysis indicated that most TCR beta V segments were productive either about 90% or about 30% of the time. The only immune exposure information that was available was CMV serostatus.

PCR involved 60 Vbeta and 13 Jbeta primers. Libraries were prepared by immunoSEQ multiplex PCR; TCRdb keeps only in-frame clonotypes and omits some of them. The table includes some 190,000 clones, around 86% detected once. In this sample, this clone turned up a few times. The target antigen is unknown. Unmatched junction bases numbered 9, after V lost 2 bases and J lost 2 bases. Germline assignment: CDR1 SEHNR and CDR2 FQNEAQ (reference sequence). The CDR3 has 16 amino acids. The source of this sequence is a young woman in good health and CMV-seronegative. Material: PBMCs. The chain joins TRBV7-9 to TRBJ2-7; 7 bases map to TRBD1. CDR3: CASSLYSYRGPYEQYF. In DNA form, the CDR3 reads TGTGCCAGCAGCTTATACTCCTACAGGGGCCCCTACGAGCAGTACTTC.